A selection of T cell receptor beta chains follows, all from one sample in a study of blood T cell repertoires in COVID-19. Profiled with immunoSEQ multiplex PCR; TCRdb holds only in-frame clones, not every one. The sample has some 150,000 clones, 75% to 80% seen once. Sequenced input: peripheral blood. These receptors were collected from a woman older than 75 with acute or convalescent COVID-19. The conserved cysteine and the conserved F or W are not part of the CDR3 here. D genes are given only for firm matches.

J | V | D | CDR3
TRBJ1-3 | TRBV4-1 | TRBD1 | ASSQRTGGIRDTIY
TRBJ2-1 | TRBV7-9 | TRBD2 | ASSSGLAGSNEQF
TRBJ2-7 | TRBV2 | TRBD1 | ASTRQGATHEQY
TRBJ1-2 | TRBV5-1 | - | ASSLETNYGYT
TRBJ2-3 | TRBV11-2 | - | ASSYRGGADTQY
TRBJ2-3 | TRBV9 | TRBD2 | ASSLGTSGNTDTQY
TRBJ2-1 | TRBV6-5 | - | AAGRVGTGNEQF
TRBJ2-5 | TRBV24-1 | - | ATSYRDETQY
TRBJ2-5 | TRBV4-2 | TRBD2 | ASSSGGEETQY
TRBJ1-3 | TRBV7-6 | - | ASSRGPRAGNTIY
TRBJ1-5 | TRBV10-2 | - | ASSQSGGANQPQH